Listed below are T cell receptor beta chains from one sample, sequenced in a study of graft-versus-host responses after intestinal transplantation. Sequenced by immunoSEQ multiplex PCR; TCRdb stores in-frame clones only, minus some. The table records 90,000 to 150,000 clones, roughly 93% of them present only once. No cognate antigen is known for these TCRs. The source was unstimulated CD4+ T cells sorted from spleen or lymph node cells, collected before intestinal transplant. These receptors all stem from a human donor who received an intestinal transplant. CDR3s include the opening cysteine and the closing phenylalanine or tryptophan. The order of the fields is clone size, V gene, D gene, J gene, CDR3 length, CDR3 protein, CDR3 DNA. A D gene is named only where the DNA matches it firmly. The listing skips clone size in some rows; elsewhere it reads once, few, many or a size class.

clone_size: .
v_call: TRBV30
d_call: .
j_call: TRBJ2-5
cdr3_length: 11
cdr3_aa: CAWSVRMAQYF
cdr3_nt: TGTGCCTGGAGTGTACGGATGGCCCAGTACTTC

clone_size: .
v_call: TRBV4-1
d_call: .
j_call: TRBJ2-7
cdr3_length: 18
cdr3_aa: CASSQEGGGAPPFYEQYF
cdr3_nt: TGCGCCAGCAGCCAAGAGGGAGGCGGGGCCCCACCTTTTTACGAGCAGTACTTC

clone_size: .
v_call: TRBV29-1
d_call: TRBD2
j_call: TRBJ2-3
cdr3_length: 13
cdr3_aa: CSVERERVDTQYF
cdr3_nt: TGCAGCGTTGAGCGGGAGAGGGTAGATACGCAGTATTTT

clone_size: once
v_call: TRBV29-1
d_call: .
j_call: TRBJ1-2
cdr3_length: 16
cdr3_aa: CSVDPHGGSGIYGYTF
cdr3_nt: TGCAGCGTTGATCCCCACGGGGGCTCCGGGATATATGGCTACACCTTC

clone_size: once
v_call: TRBV7-8
d_call: .
j_call: TRBJ1-4
cdr3_length: 16
cdr3_aa: CASSRGKVGFNEKLFF
cdr3_nt: TGTGCCAGCAGCAGAGGGAAGGTCGGCTTTAATGAAAAACTGTTTTTT

clone_size: once
v_call: TRBV5-6
d_call: .
j_call: TRBJ2-2
cdr3_length: 17
cdr3_aa: CASSEAKSGRITGELFF
cdr3_nt: TGTGCCAGCAGCGAAGCCAAGAGCGGGCGAATCACCGGGGAGCTGTTTTTT

clone_size: .
v_call: TRBV5-1
d_call: TRBD1
j_call: TRBJ2-7
cdr3_length: 16
cdr3_aa: CASSTTTGTHSYEQYF
cdr3_nt: TGCGCCAGCAGCACTACGACAGGGACCCACTCCTACGAGCAGTACTTC

clone_size: .
v_call: TRBV5-1
d_call: TRBD1
j_call: TRBJ2-1
cdr3_length: 15
cdr3_aa: CASTRQGASYNEQFF
cdr3_nt: TGCGCCAGCACCCGACAGGGGGCTTCCTACAATGAGCAGTTCTTC

clone_size: once
v_call: TRBV18
d_call: .
j_call: TRBJ2-1
cdr3_length: 13
cdr3_aa: CASSPQGYNEQFF
cdr3_nt: TGTGCCAGCTCACCACAGGGGTACAATGAGCAGTTCTTC

clone_size: .
v_call: TRBV12-1
d_call: .
j_call: TRBJ1-1
cdr3_length: 15
cdr3_aa: CASSHSSSREIEAFF
cdr3_nt: TGTGCCAGCAGCCATAGTAGTTCCAGGGAAATTGAAGCTTTCTTT

clone_size: .
v_call: TRBV7-2
d_call: TRBD1
j_call: TRBJ2-1
cdr3_length: 19
cdr3_aa: CASSLESPAGGHPYNEQFF
cdr3_nt: TGTGCCAGCAGCTTAGAATCCCCTGCAGGGGGACATCCCTACAATGAGCAGTTCTTC

clone_size: .
v_call: TRBV6-4
d_call: TRBD1
j_call: TRBJ1-3
cdr3_length: 16
cdr3_aa: CASRRDRGRHGNTIYF
cdr3_nt: TGTGCCAGCAGGAGGGACAGGGGCAGACATGGAAACACCATATATTTT

clone_size: .
v_call: TRBV4-2
d_call: .
j_call: TRBJ2-7
cdr3_length: 16
cdr3_aa: CASSQDIGVSAYEQYF
cdr3_nt: TGTGCCAGCAGCCAAGATATAGGGGTTTCGGCCTACGAGCAGTACTTC

clone_size: once
v_call: TRBV5-4
d_call: TRBD2
j_call: TRBJ2-5
cdr3_length: 17
cdr3_aa: CASSAGRLAGLFETQYF
cdr3_nt: TGTGCCAGCAGCGCTGGAAGACTAGCGGGGCTTTTTGAGACCCAGTACTTC

clone_size: .
v_call: TRBV7-6
d_call: .
j_call: TRBJ2-1
cdr3_length: 16
cdr3_aa: CASSLAHMIAYNEQFF
cdr3_nt: TGTGCCAGCAGCTTAGCACACATGATAGCCTACAATGAGCAGTTCTTC

clone_size: .
v_call: TRBV5-3
d_call: .
j_call: TRBJ2-6
cdr3_length: 19
cdr3_aa: CARSGNNREDLSGANVLTF
cdr3_nt: TGTGCCAGAAGCGGGAATAACAGGGAAGACCTCTCTGGGGCCAACGTCCTGACTTTC

clone_size: .
v_call: TRBV5-1
d_call: TRBD2
j_call: TRBJ2-1
cdr3_length: 13
cdr3_aa: CASSSRLANEQFF
cdr3_nt: TGCGCCAGCAGCTCGCGACTAGCCAATGAGCAGTTCTTC

clone_size: .
v_call: TRBV5-1
d_call: TRBD1
j_call: TRBJ1-2
cdr3_length: 12
cdr3_aa: CASSFQGDGYTF
cdr3_nt: TGCGCCAGCAGCTTCCAGGGGGATGGCTACACCTTC

clone_size: few
v_call: TRBV27
d_call: .
j_call: TRBJ1-1
cdr3_length: 15
cdr3_aa: CASSVLTPRGTEAFF
cdr3_nt: TGTGCCAGCAGTGTACTAACCCCCAGAGGGACCGAAGCTTTCTTT

clone_size: .
v_call: TRBV19
d_call: TRBD1
j_call: TRBJ1-2
cdr3_length: 16
cdr3_aa: CASRRARDRERGGYTF
cdr3_nt: TGTGCCAGTAGAAGAGCCCGGGACAGGGAAAGAGGAGGCTACACCTTC

clone_size: .
v_call: TRBV5-1
d_call: .
j_call: TRBJ2-3
cdr3_length: 14
cdr3_aa: CASSLEGDPGTQYF
cdr3_nt: TGCGCCAGCAGCTTGGAGGGGGACCCAGGTACGCAGTATTTT

clone_size: .
v_call: TRBV28
d_call: .
j_call: TRBJ2-7
cdr3_length: 13
cdr3_aa: CATFEGLDYEQYF
cdr3_nt: TGTGCCACTTTCGAAGGGTTAGATTACGAGCAGTACTTC

clone_size: .
v_call: TRBV6-1
d_call: .
j_call: TRBJ2-1
cdr3_length: 12
cdr3_aa: CASNYYGYEQFF
cdr3_nt: TGTGCCAGCAACTACTACGGGTATGAGCAGTTCTTC

clone_size: .
v_call: TRBV5-1
d_call: TRBD1
j_call: TRBJ1-4
cdr3_length: 16
cdr3_aa: CASSPRPRTGNEKLFF
cdr3_nt: TGCGCCAGCAGCCCCCGGCCCAGGACAGGGAATGAAAAACTGTTTTTT

clone_size: .
v_call: TRBV4-1
d_call: TRBD1
j_call: TRBJ2-7
cdr3_length: 15
cdr3_aa: CASSQAGQGFPEQYF
cdr3_nt: TGCGCCAGCAGCCAGGCGGGACAGGGGTTTCCCGAGCAGTACTTC

clone_size: .
v_call: TRBV6-1
d_call: TRBD2
j_call: TRBJ2-7
cdr3_length: 15
cdr3_aa: CASSSRPSGGYEQYF
cdr3_nt: TGTGCCAGCAGTTCGAGACCTAGCGGAGGCTACGAGCAGTACTTC

clone_size: .
v_call: TRBV19
d_call: .
j_call: TRBJ2-5
cdr3_length: 13
cdr3_aa: CASSMRRKETQYF
cdr3_nt: TGTGCCAGTAGTATGCGCAGAAAAGAGACCCAGTACTTC

clone_size: .
v_call: TRBV21-1
d_call: .
j_call: TRBJ1-1
cdr3_length: 18
cdr3_aa: CASSKEIQGADTNTEAFF
cdr3_nt: TGTGCCAGCAGCAAAGAGATCCAGGGGGCAGATACTAACACTGAAGCTTTCTTT

clone_size: .
v_call: TRBV6-5
d_call: TRBD2
j_call: TRBJ2-2
cdr3_length: 16
cdr3_aa: CASSYKRLAGPGELFF
cdr3_nt: TGTGCCAGCAGTTACAAGAGACTAGCGGGACCCGGGGAGCTGTTTTTT

clone_size: .
v_call: TRBV7-3
d_call: .
j_call: TRBJ2-6
cdr3_length: 13
cdr3_aa: CASSLTDGIVLTF
cdr3_nt: TGTGCCAGCAGCTTAACGGACGGCATAGTCCTGACTTTC

clone_size: .
v_call: TRBV9
d_call: .
j_call: TRBJ2-5
cdr3_length: 13
cdr3_aa: CASSVDSSQTQYF
cdr3_nt: TGTGCCAGCAGCGTAGATAGCAGCCAGACCCAGTACTTC

clone_size: .
v_call: TRBV28
d_call: TRBD1
j_call: TRBJ2-3
cdr3_length: 13
cdr3_aa: CATDRGGTDTQYF
cdr3_nt: TGTGCCACCGACAGGGGAGGTACAGATACGCAGTATTTT

clone_size: .
v_call: TRBV7-8
d_call: .
j_call: TRBJ1-3
cdr3_length: 12
cdr3_aa: CASSLGGNTIYF
cdr3_nt: TGTGCCAGCAGCTTGGGAGGAAACACCATATATTTT

clone_size: .
v_call: TRBV6-1
d_call: .
j_call: TRBJ1-5
cdr3_length: 13
cdr3_aa: CASSEGLNQPQHF
cdr3_nt: TGTGCCAGCAGTGAGGGACTCAATCAGCCCCAGCATTTT

clone_size: .
v_call: TRBV10-3
d_call: .
j_call: TRBJ1-5
cdr3_length: 12
cdr3_aa: CAISEGIQPQHF
cdr3_nt: TGTGCCATCAGTGAAGGAATACAGCCCCAGCATTTT